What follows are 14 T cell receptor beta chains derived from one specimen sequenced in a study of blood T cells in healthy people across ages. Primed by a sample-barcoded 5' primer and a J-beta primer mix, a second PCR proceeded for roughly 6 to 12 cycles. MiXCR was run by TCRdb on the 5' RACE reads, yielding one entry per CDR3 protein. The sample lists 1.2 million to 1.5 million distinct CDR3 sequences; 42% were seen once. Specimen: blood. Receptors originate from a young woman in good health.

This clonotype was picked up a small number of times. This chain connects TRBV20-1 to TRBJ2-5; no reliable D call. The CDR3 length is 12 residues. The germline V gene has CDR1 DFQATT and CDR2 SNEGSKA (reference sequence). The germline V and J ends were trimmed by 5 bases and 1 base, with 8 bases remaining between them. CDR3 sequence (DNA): TGCAGTGCTCCACGTGGCCAAGAGACCCAGTACTTC. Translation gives CSAPRGQETQYF.

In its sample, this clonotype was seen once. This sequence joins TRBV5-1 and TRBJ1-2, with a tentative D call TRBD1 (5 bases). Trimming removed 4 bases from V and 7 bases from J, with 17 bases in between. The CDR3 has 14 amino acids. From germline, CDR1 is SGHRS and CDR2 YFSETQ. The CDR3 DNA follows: TGCGCCAGCAGCGAAGGCAGGGCGGGGTTTGGCTACACCTTC. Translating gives CASSEGRAGFGYTF. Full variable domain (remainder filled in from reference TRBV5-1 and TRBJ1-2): KAGVTQTPRYLIKTRGQQVTLSCSPISGHRSVSWYQQTPGQGLQFLFEYFSETQRNKGNFPGRFSGRQFSNSRSEMNVSTLELGDSALYLCASSEGRAGFGYTFGSGTRLTVV.

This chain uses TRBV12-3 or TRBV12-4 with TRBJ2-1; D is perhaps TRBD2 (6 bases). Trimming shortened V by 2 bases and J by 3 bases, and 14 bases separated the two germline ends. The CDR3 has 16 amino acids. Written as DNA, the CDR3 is TGTGCCAGCAGTTTATACGGGACTCAACGCTACAATGAGCAGTTCTTC. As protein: CASSLYGTQRYNEQFF.

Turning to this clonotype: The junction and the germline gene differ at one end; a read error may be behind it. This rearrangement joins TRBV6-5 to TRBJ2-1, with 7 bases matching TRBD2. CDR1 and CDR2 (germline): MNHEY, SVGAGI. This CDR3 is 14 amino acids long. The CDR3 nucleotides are TGCGCCAGCAGTTCGGGTGGGGGGGAAAATGAGCAGTTCTTC. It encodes CASSSGGGENEQFF.

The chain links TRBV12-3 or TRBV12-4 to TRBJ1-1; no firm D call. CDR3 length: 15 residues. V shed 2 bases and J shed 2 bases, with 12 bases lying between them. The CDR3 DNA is TGTGCCAGCAGTTTATGGCCAGTTAAAAACACTGAAGCTTTCTTT. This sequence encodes CASSLWPVKNTEAFF.

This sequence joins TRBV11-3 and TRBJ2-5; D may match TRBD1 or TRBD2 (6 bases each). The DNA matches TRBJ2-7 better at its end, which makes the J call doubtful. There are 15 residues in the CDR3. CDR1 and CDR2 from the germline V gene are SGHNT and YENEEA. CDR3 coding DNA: TGTGCCAGCAGCTTAGATCGCTGTAGGGGGGACGAGCAGTACTTC. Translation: CASSLDRCRGDEQYF.

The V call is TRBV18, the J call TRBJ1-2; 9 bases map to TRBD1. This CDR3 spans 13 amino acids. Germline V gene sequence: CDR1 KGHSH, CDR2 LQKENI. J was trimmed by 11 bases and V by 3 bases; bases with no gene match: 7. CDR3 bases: TGTGCCAGCTCACCCGGACGGACAGGGGCGTACACCTTC. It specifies CASSPGRTGAYTF.

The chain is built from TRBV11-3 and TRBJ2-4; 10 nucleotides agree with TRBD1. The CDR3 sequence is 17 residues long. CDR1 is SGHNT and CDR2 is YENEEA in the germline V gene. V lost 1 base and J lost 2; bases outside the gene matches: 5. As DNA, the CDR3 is TGTGCCAGCAGCTTAGTGGGGACAGGGGTTTCCAAAAACATTCAGTACTTC. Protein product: CASSLVGTGVSKNIQYF.

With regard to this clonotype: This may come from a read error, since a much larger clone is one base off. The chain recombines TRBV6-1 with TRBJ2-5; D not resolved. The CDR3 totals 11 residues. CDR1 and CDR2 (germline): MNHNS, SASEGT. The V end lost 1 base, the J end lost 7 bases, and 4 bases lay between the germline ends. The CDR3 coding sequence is TGTGCCAGCAGTGAAGGGGTGACCCAGTACTTC. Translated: CASSEGVTQYF.

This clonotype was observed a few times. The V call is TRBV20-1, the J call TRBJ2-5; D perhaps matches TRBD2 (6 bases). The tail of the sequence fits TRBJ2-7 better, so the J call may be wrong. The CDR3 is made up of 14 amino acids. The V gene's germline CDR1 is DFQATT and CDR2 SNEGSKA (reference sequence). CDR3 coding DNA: TGCAGTGCTATTGGGAGGACCACGGGATGCGAGCAGTACTTC. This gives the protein CSAIGRTTGCEQYF.

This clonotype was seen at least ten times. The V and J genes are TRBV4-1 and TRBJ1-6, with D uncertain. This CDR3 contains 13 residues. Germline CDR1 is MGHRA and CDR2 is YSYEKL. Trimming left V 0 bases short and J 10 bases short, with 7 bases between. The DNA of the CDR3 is TGCGCCAGCAGCCAAGATCGTCTCTCACCCCTCCACTTT. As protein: CASSQDRLSPLHF.

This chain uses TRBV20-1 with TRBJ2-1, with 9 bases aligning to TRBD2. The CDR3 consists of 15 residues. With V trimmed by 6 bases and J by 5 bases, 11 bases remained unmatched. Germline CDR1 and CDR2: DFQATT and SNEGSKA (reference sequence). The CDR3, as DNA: TGCAGTGCCACGCTCCTAGCGGGGACCGACAATGAGCAGTTCTTC. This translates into CSATLLAGTDNEQFF.

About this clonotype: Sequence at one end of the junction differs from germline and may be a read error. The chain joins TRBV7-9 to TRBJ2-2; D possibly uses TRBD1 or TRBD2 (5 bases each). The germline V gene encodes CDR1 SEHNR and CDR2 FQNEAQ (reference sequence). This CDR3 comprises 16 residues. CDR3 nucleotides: TGTGCCAGCAGCTCTCCAGGGACCCTTAACACCGGGGAACTGTTTTTT. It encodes CASSSPGTLNTGELFF.

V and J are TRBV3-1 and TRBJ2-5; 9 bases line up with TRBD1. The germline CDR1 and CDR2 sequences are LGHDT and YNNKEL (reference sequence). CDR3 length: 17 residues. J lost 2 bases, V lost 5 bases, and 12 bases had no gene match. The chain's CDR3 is CASSSYTGTGPQETQYF. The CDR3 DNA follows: TGTGCCAGCAGCTCCTACACCGGGACAGGGCCTCAAGAGACCCAGTACTTC.